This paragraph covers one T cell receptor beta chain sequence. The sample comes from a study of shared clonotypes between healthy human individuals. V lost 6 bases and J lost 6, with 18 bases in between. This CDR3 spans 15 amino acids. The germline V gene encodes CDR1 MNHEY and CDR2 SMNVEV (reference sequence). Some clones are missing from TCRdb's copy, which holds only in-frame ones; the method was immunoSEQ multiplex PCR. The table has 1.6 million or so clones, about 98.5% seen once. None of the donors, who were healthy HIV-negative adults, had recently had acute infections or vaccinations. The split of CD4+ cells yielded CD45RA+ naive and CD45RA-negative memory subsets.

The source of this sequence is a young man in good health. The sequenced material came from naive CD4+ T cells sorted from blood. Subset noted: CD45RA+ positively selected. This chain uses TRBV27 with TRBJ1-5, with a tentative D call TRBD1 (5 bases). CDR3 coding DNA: TGTGCCAGCAGACAAACGGGGGGTTTGAGTCAGCCCCAGCATTTT. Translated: CASRQTGGLSQPQHF.